This T cell receptor (beta chain) came from a study of cytomegalovirus exposure and HLA in healthy donors. General observations from the study: Being productive about 87% or about 30% of the time was typical of most TCR beta V segments in an earlier analysis.

With regard to this clone: The antigen remains unidentified.

The germline CDR1 and CDR2 sequences are MDHEN and SYDVKM. The CDR3 sequence is 12 residues long. The PCR had 60 Vbeta and 13 Jbeta primers. Repertoires were generated with immunoSEQ multiplex PCR, while TCRdb's copy carries only in-frame clones and drops some. Of about 170,000 clones in the sample, over 80% were seen once. The chain employs TRBV28 and TRBJ2-5; D possibly corresponds to TRBD2 (5 bases). The closer fit of TRBJ2-7 to the DNA end suggests the J call may be wrong. This clonotype was obtained from a boy aged 2 to 10 in good health and CMV-seronegative. The sample taken for sequencing was PBMCs. The CDR3, as DNA: TGTGCCAGCAGTCCTGCGGGCCACGAGCAGTACTTC. Amino acid sequence: CASSPAGHEQYF.